This T cell receptor beta chain stems from a study of cytomegalovirus exposure and HLA in healthy donors. Study-wide context: An early data release held 80 million or so unique TCRs from HLA-typed donors. Whole-study results and caveats: Three chains linked to CMV were shown in vitro to be specific for CMV antigens. Later work found most CMV-associated TCR beta chains apparently HLA-restricted.

The donors (healthy individuals) were bone marrow donors. The PCR was carried out with 60 Vbeta primers and 13 Jbeta primers. Only in-frame clones appear in the TCRdb table, and some are missing; sequencing was by immunoSEQ multiplex PCR. The table has 110,000 or so clones, 70% to 85% seen once; the top ten hold around 2.7%. On this clone: Its antigen is not known.

The CDR3 has 18 amino acids. Germline CDR1 is LNHDA and CDR2 is SQIVND (reference sequence). V dropped 3 bases and J dropped 1 base, with 21 bases sitting between them. Sequenced: PBMCs. J is TRBJ1-1 and V is TRBV19; D remains ambiguous. This TCR derives from a woman between 18 and 29 years old in good health and CMV-seronegative. The CDR3 region has the DNA TGTGCCAGTAGTATCCGTTTGGGTGTTAGAGGAGGGAACACTGAAGCTTTCTTT. Its protein is CASSIRLGVRGGNTEAFF. The whole variable domain, remainder taken from reference TRBV19 and TRBJ1-1, is DGGITQSPKYLFRKEGQNVTLSCEQNLNHDAMYWYRQDPGQGLRLIYYSQIVNDFQKGDIAEGYSVSREKKESFPLTVTSAQKNPTAFYLCASSIRLGVRGGNTEAFFGQGTRLTVV.